This paragraph reports one TCR beta chain. The table came from immunoSEQ multiplex PCR; TCRdb's copy has only in-frame clones and leaves some out. The sample contains a few hundred thousand clones, 82% of which appear only once. Germline V lookup: CDR1 MNHEY, CDR2 SVGEGT. The CDR3 totals 18 residues. The V and J ends lost 7 bases and 5 bases, in that order; junction bases with no gene match: 21. The data are from a study of blood T cell repertoires in COVID-19. Study-wide background: From the United States, Italy and Spain came samples of acute and convalescent COVID-19. The analysed material was cDNA or gDNA that came from T cells, B-cell-depleted T cells, or PBMCs.

Material: peripheral blood. J is TRBJ2-5 and V is TRBV6-2 or TRBV6-3; the match to TRBD2 covers 8 bases. This sequence was found in a woman younger than 35 with acute or convalescent COVID-19. This chain's CDR3 is CASTPGGLISGRGETQYF. CDR3 coding DNA: TGTGCCAGCACCCCCGGGGGCCTGATAAGCGGGAGAGGGGAGACCCAGTACTTC.